This T cell receptor beta chain derives from a study of cytomegalovirus exposure and HLA in healthy donors. CDR3 length: 15 residues. Germline V gene data show CDR1 as LNHDA and CDR2 as SQIVND (reference sequence). V shed 5 bases, J shed 2 bases, and the junction held 6 bases outside the gene matches. 13 Jbeta primers and 60 Vbeta primers were used for the PCR. Sequenced by immunoSEQ multiplex PCR; TCRdb stores in-frame clones only, minus some. The top ten hold 1.5% to 2% of the sample, which has 110,000 to 150,000 clones, 70% to 75% seen once. The rearrangement uses TRBV19 and TRBJ2-5, with 9 bases lining up with TRBD2. The clonotype comes from a woman in her twenties or thirties in good health and CMV-seronegative. The source material was PBMCs. In nucleotides, the CDR3 is TGTGCCAGTAGTCCCGGGACTAGCTTGCAAGAGACCCAGTACTTC. It specifies CASSPGTSLQETQYF.